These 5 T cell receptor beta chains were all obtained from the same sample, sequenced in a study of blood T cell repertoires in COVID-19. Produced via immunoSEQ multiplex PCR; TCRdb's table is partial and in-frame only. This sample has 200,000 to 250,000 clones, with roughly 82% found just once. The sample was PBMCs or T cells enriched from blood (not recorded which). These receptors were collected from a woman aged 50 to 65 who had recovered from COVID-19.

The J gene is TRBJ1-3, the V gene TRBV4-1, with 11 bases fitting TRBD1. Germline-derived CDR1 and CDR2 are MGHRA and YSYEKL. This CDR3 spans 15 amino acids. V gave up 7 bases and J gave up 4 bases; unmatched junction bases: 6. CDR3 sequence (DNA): TGCGCCAGCAAAAGGGGACAGGGGGACGGAAACACCATATATTTT. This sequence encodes CASKRGQGDGNTIYF.

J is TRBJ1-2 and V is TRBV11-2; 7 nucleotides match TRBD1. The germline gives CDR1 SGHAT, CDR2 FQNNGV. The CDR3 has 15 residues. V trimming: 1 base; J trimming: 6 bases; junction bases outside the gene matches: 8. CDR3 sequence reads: CASSLAGQGVDGYTF. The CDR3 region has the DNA TGTGCCAGCAGCTTAGCGGGGCAGGGGGTCGATGGCTACACCTTC.

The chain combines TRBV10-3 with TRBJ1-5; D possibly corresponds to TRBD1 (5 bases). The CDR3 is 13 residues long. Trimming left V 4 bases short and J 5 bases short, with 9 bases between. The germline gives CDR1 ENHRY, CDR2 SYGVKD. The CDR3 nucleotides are TGTGCCATCAGTGCCGGGGGGGATCAGCCCCAGCATTTT. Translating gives CAISAGGDQPQHF.

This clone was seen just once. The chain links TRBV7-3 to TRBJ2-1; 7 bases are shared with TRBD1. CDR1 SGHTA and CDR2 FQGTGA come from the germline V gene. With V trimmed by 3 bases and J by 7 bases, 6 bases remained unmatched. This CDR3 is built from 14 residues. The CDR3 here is CASSLTGMSNEQFF. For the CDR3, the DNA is TGTGCCAGCAGCTTGACAGGGATGAGTAATGAGCAGTTCTTC.

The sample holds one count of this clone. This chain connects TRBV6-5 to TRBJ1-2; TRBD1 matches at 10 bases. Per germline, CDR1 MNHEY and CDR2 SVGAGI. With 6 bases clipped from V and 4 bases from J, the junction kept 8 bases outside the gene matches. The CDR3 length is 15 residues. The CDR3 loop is CASRTGTGVGYGYTF. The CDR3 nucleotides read TGTGCCAGCAGGACCGGGACAGGGGTTGGCTATGGCTACACCTTC.